Shown below are 22 T cell receptor beta chains from a single sample sequenced in a study of blood T cells in healthy people across ages. Next came a second PCR, run for about 6 to 12 cycles, which used a sample-barcoded 5' primer along with a J-beta primer mix. TCRdb independently ran MiXCR on the 5' RACE reads; one entry per CDR3 protein. The table shows about 930,000 distinct CDR3 sequences, with 25% to 30% occurring only once. The sample was also linked to a second study, of T cells of mothers and their children.

The sample taken for sequencing was blood. All receptors come from a woman aged 35 to 49 in good health.

The chain has TRBV7-9 and TRBJ2-4; D is unclear. This CDR3 spans 15 amino acids. Germline CDR1 and CDR2: SEHNR and FQNEAQ (reference sequence). The V end lost 0 bases, the J end lost 12 bases, and 18 bases lay between the germline ends. Written as DNA, the CDR3 is TGTGCCAGCAGCTTAGCGTCGAATGAGCCCCGACCTCAGTACTTC. Protein product: CASSLASNEPRPQYF. The complete variable domain, with remaining parts taken from reference TRBV7-9 and TRBJ2-4, reads DTGVSQNPRHKITKRGQNVTFRCDPISEHNRLYWYRQTLGQGPEFLTYFQNEAQLEKSRLLSDRFSAERPKGSFSTLEIQRTEQGDSAMYLCASSLASNEPRPQYFGAGTRLSVL.

The chain employs TRBV30 and TRBJ2-1; D uncertain. CDR1 is GTSNPN and CDR2 is SVGIG in the germline V gene (reference sequence). V was clipped by 0 bases and J by 4 bases, with 13 bases between them. The CDR3 consists of 15 residues. The CDR3 nucleotides are TGTGCCTGGAGTGTGACCACCACTTTATACAATGAGCAGTTCTTC. Protein product: CAWSVTTTLYNEQFF.

This chain uses TRBV7-6 with TRBJ2-5; TRBD2 matches 7 bases. CDR3 length: 15 amino acids. V lost 1 base, J lost 4 bases, and 6 bases stayed unmatched. Per the germline V gene, CDR1 is SGHVS and CDR2 is FNYEAQ. The CDR3 DNA reads as TGTGCCAGCAGCTTAGGGGGGGGATGGGGAGAGACCCAGTACTTC. Residues: CASSLGGGWGETQYF. The complete variable domain, with remaining parts taken from reference TRBV7-6 and TRBJ2-5, reads GAGVSQSPRYKVTKRGQDVALRCDPISGHVSLYWYRQALGQGPEFLTYFNYEAQQDKSGLPNDRFSAERPEGSISTLTIQRTEQRDSAMYRCASSLGGGWGETQYFGPGTRLLVL.

This clonotype occurred many times. The J gene is TRBJ2-5, the V gene TRBV9; 8 nucleotides line up with TRBD2. V lost 6 bases, J lost 1 base, and 8 bases stayed unmatched. The CDR3 has 15 residues. Germline CDR1 SGDLS, CDR2 YYNGEE. The CDR3 here is CASTPGSGGQETQYF. Written as DNA, the CDR3 is TGTGCCAGCACCCCTGGGAGCGGGGGCCAAGAGACCCAGTACTTC.

In the case of this clonotype: A much more abundant neighbour one base away suggests this may be a read error. The V and J genes are TRBV28 and TRBJ2-6, with 9 bases matching TRBD1. Germline CDR1 MDHEN, CDR2 SYDVKM. Trimming removed 4 bases from V and 2 bases from J; junction bases left unmatched: 12. This CDR3 has 19 residues. CDR3 sequence reads: CASSYSRGTGFPGANVLTF. CDR3 DNA: TGTGCCAGCAGTTACTCAAGAGGGACAGGGTTCCCTGGGGCCAACGTCCTGACTTTC.

This clonotype was recorded many times. The V gene is TRBV7-2, the J gene TRBJ1-5; tentative D call: TRBD1 (5 bases). V lost 4 bases and J lost 7, with 11 bases in between. Germline V gene data show CDR1 as SGHTA and CDR2 as FQGNSA. The CDR3 contains 13 residues. The CDR3 reads CASSYRRDQPQHF. The CDR3 bases are TGTGCCAGCAGCTACAGAAGGGACCAGCCCCAGCATTTT.

This clonotype was counted a few times. This chain uses TRBV6-5 with TRBJ1-2; 8 bases agree with TRBD1. CDR1 MNHEY and CDR2 SVGAGI come from the germline V gene. Trimming removed 6 bases from V and 8 bases from J; junction bases left unmatched: 2. The CDR3 length is 11 residues. The CDR3 DNA reads TGTGCCAGCAGACAGGGGGAAGGCTACACCTTC. This codes for CASRQGEGYTF.

This clonotype showed up just a few times. V usage is TRBV11-2 and J usage is TRBJ2-5; 8 bases map to TRBD2. This CDR3 contains 16 residues. Germline CDR1 is SGHAT and CDR2 is FQNNGV. V lost 5 bases to trimming and J lost 1 base; unmatched junction nucleotides: 9. The CDR3 coding sequence is TGTGCCAGCAGCCCCTTCTACGGGGGGGCCCAAGAGACCCAGTACTTC. This codes for CASSPFYGGAQETQYF.

This clonotype was detected only a few times. The chain uses TRBV28 and TRBJ1-2; D is possibly TRBD1 (5 bases). Germline V gene sequence: CDR1 MDHEN, CDR2 SYDVKM. The CDR3 length is 14 residues. The ends were cut back, 3 bases at V and 7 bases at J, with 15 bases in the middle. In DNA form, the CDR3 reads TGTGCCAGCAGTTTGTTGGCAGGGAATATTGGCTACACCTTC. Protein sequence: CASSLLAGNIGYTF.

V and J are TRBV7-6 and TRBJ1-4; D unresolved. Germline CDR1 reads SGHVS; CDR2 reads FNYEAQ. This CDR3 has 15 amino acids. Trimming pared 1 base from V and 5 bases from J, leaving 11 bases between. The CDR3 nucleotides read TGTGCCAGCAGCTTAGGTAACAGCGGGAATGAAAAACTGTTTTTT. This translates into CASSLGNSGNEKLFF.

The gene calls are TRBV20-1 and TRBJ1-2; 8 nucleotides agree with TRBD1. Germline V gives CDR1 DFQATT, CDR2 SNEGSKA (reference sequence). This CDR3 contains 11 residues. The CDR3 region has the DNA TGCCTCACCCAGGGGGCGTATGGCTACACCTTC. Translating it yields CLTQGAYGYTF.

With respect to this clonotype: This may stem from a read error, because a much larger clone lies one nucleotide away. The rearrangement links TRBV10-3 to TRBJ1-4, with D unclear. The CDR3 extends over 13 amino acids. CDR1 is ENHRY, CDR2 SYGVKD, per germline. The CDR3 DNA sequence: TGTGCCATCAGTGATGAGGTCGGGGAAAAACGGTTTTTT. It specifies CAISDEVGEKRFF.

There are a few counts of this clonotype. The V call is TRBV29-1, the J call TRBJ1-1; D gene unclear. Germline CDR1 and CDR2: SQVTM and ANQGSEA. The CDR3 totals 13 residues. The V end was cut by 4 bases, the J end by 0 bases, with 9 bases between. In DNA, the CDR3 is TGCAGCGTTGCACAGCTTCTGAACACTGAAGCTTTCTTT. It is translated as CSVAQLLNTEAFF.

The chain combines TRBV20-1 with TRBJ2-7; TRBD1 is a possible D gene (5 bases). The J call may be incorrect, as the DNA end agrees better with TRBJ2-5. Germline assignment: CDR1 DFQATT and CDR2 SNEGSKA (reference sequence). CDR3 length: 12 residues. The CDR3 loop reads CSARDTGGTQYF. CDR3 DNA: TGCAGTGCTAGAGATACAGGCGGGACCCAGTACTTC.

With respect to this clonotype: This may be a read error: a much more frequent sequence differs by one nucleotide. The chain links TRBV20-1 to TRBJ2-5; 7 bases fit TRBD1. Germline CDR1 is DFQATT and CDR2 is SNEGSKA (reference sequence). This CDR3 spans 17 amino acids. CDR3 sequence: CNARDYGQVILQETQYF. In DNA, the CDR3 is TGCAATGCTAGAGATTACGGACAGGTGATTCTTCAAGAGACCCAGTACTTC.

This clonotype was observed at least ten times. The rearrangement links TRBV9 to TRBJ2-7; D call uncertain. Germline CDR1 is SGDLS and CDR2 is YYNGEE. The CDR3 totals 15 residues. Trimming took off 4 bases at V and 4 bases at J, with 18 bases between the two ends. The CDR3 region has the DNA TGTGCCAGCAGCCCCCGCCCTGCCGAACTTTACGAGCAGTACTTC. Translated: CASSPRPAELYEQYF.

This clonotype was observed at least ten times. The chain combines TRBV11-3 with TRBJ2-7; 9 bases fit TRBD1. Unmatched junction bases numbered 3, after V lost 4 bases and J lost 5 bases. This CDR3 has 13 residues. Germline V gives CDR1 SGHNT, CDR2 YENEEA. CDR3 amino acids: CASSSQGADEQYF. Here the CDR3 DNA reads TGTGCCAGCAGCTCACAGGGGGCGGACGAGCAGTACTTC.

This clonotype appeared a single time. At one boundary the junction diverges from the germline segment, which might be a read error. The rearrangement uses TRBV20-1 and TRBJ2-5, with 9 bases that match TRBD2. This CDR3 contains 15 residues. Germline V gene sequence: CDR1 DFQATT, CDR2 SNEGSKA (reference sequence). The chain's CDR3 is CSASDPSGAQETQYF. The CDR3 bases are TGTAGTGCTAGCGATCCTAGCGGGGCCCAAGAGACCCAGTACTTC.

The chain joins TRBV12-3 or TRBV12-4 to TRBJ1-1, with D perhaps TRBD1 (5 bases). V was shortened by 4 bases and J by 4 bases, with 10 bases between the two germline ends. This CDR3 contains 13 residues. This CDR3 reads CASSSGGVTEAFF. The CDR3 region has the DNA TGTGCCAGCAGTTCCGGGGGGGTCACTGAAGCTTTCTTT.

This clonotype occurred many times. The chain couples TRBV5-5 to TRBJ2-5; no clear D gene. With 2 bases removed from V and 2 bases from J, the gap between germline ends came to 13 bases. Per germline, CDR1 SGHKS and CDR2 YYEKEE (reference sequence). The CDR3 is 15 amino acids. The chain's CDR3 is CASSLGEWAQETQYF. The CDR3 bases are TGTGCCAGCAGCTTAGGAGAATGGGCTCAAGAGACCCAGTACTTC.

A note on this clonotype: One end of the junction is discordant with germline, which a read error may explain. The V call is TRBV6-1, the J call TRBJ1-2; TRBD1 agrees at 8 bases. Germline V gene lookup returns CDR1 MNHNS and CDR2 SASEGT. This CDR3 has 14 residues. The CDR3 nucleotides read TGTGCCAACAGTGATCGACAGGGGCGCGATGGCTACACCTTC. This translates into CANSDRQGRDGYTF.

Ten or more counts support this clonotype. The chain combines TRBV27 with TRBJ2-7; D might be TRBD2 (5 bases). This CDR3 contains 13 residues. V was cut by 6 bases and J by 1 base, with 10 bases left in between. CDR1 MNHEY and CDR2 SMNVEV come from the germline V gene (reference sequence). CDR3 protein: CASSLSGSYEQYF. In DNA, the CDR3 is TGTGCCAGCAGCTTGAGCGGATCCTACGAGCAGTACTTC.